This is a list of T cell receptor beta chains from one sample in a study of vaccination effects on CD4 cells after COVID-19. These TCRs are of unknown antigen specificity. The data were produced by immunoSEQ multiplex PCR, yet TCRdb's version contains in-frame clones alone and is incomplete. The table records fewer than 65,000 clones, 80% to 90% of them present only once. The sequences come from CD4+ T cells from PBMCs cultured with HCoV-229E spike peptides, collected before COVID-19 vaccination. All receptors derive from a human donor who received a COVID-19 vaccine. Each CDR3 is given without its conserved first and last residue. Fields, in order: V gene, CDR3 length, clone size, D gene, CDR3 protein. The D gene is left open where the match is weak. Part of the rows lack a size; the others show once, few, many or a class for expanded clones.

TRBV4-1	13	.	TRBD1	ASRLPGQTTDTQY
TRBV7-2	14	.	TRBD2	ASSPGLAGGEETQY
TRBV9	11	.	.	ASSVGGASPLH
TRBV18	13	.	.	ASSPLADSGNTIY
TRBV30	13	.	.	AWSVFATDGNTIY
TRBV6-6	13	few	.	ASSYIQAPEGPLH
TRBV11-1	10	.	.	ASSLARGGAF
TRBV12-3/TRBV12-4	11	.	.	ASSLLGGGPLH
TRBV4-1	12	.	.	ASSQVPTGQPQH
TRBV7-2	15	once	TRBD2	ASSLRRSGGGDNEQF
TRBV5-1	12	.	.	ASSFSATNEKLF
TRBV15	12	.	.	ATSRGVTDQPQH
TRBV5-1	13	.	.	ASSYDSANTGELF
TRBV9	13	few	.	ASSPHFSPWDTQY
TRBV24-1	9	once	.	ATSDPDGQF
TRBV18	13	once	TRBD1	ASSPKTGGNEKLF
TRBV7-3	12	.	.	ASSLVRGTDTQY
TRBV4-1	12	.	TRBD1	ASSPDRVGEKLF
TRBV5-6	13	.	TRBD2	ASSSGLAGVGIQY
TRBV6-4	13	.	TRBD2	ASHERTSINGELF
TRBV5-8	10	.	.	ASPGYPSEAF
TRBV11-1	11	.	.	ASSLEVGTEAF
TRBV6-5	12	.	TRBD2	ASRAGTMIYEQF
TRBV6-6	13	.	TRBD2	ASSYKTSGGHEQF
TRBV28	13	.	.	ATQAGGYSNQPQH
TRBV7-8	14	.	TRBD2	ASSLQLAGGRDTQY
TRBV5-8	18	few	.	ASPSSLGRGLNGMNTEAF
TRBV12-5	18	.	TRBD1	ASGLVFWGQALYSNQPQH
TRBV5-1	14	few	.	ASSLGTGISYNEQF
TRBV12-3/TRBV12-4	10	.	.	ASSYTYNEQF
TRBV7-9	14	once	.	ASSLSISGVQETQY
TRBV9	13	.	.	ASSPRRGTNTEAF
TRBV5-1	13	.	TRBD1	ASSLVTGGEETQY
TRBV30	14	.	.	ATSGGQLLSGNTIY
TRBV3-1/TRBV3-2	12	.	.	ASSLRGYTDTQY
TRBV19	15	once	.	ASSNMAARRDNQPQH
TRBV7-2	13	.	TRBD1	ASSLVVQGAETQY
TRBV4-3	13	once	.	ASSQRPGSNSPLH
TRBV7-3	12	.	.	ASTDSKLNTEAF
TRBV4-3	12	.	.	ASSQVPDNYGYT